This note documents a single TCR beta chain sequence. Its antigen remains unknown. Per germline, CDR1 MNHEY and CDR2 SMNVEV (reference sequence). CDR3 size: 17 residues. V lost 5 bases, J lost 2 bases, and 19 bases lay in between. This sample is drawn from a study of CD8+ T cells in alopecia areata. Overall study context: A 6-month period off drug followed tofacitinib, which lasted 6 to 18 months. Study results and limitations: In lesional scalp, particularly from alopecia totalis/universalis, clonality was higher than in normal scalp. Tissue-resident alphabeta T cells belonging to normal skin likewise get sequenced within scalp specimens.

Alopecia areata patients provided lesional scalp punch biopsies and peripheral blood. RNA was extracted and reverse transcribed into cDNA as the sequencing template. Assay: immunoSEQ multiplex PCR; the TCRdb copy retains only in-frame clones and omits some. The sample records some 51,000 clones, around 96% being singletons. The input for sequencing was CD8+ T cells sorted from blood, taken at week 0. The chain joins TRBV27 to TRBJ2-1, with unresolved D. This receptor was taken from a human donor with alopecia areata. The CDR3 DNA sequence: TGTGCCAGCAGTCCCCACGTGGTCCTCGGACCCTACAATGAGCAGTTCTTC. Protein: CASSPHVVLGPYNEQFF.